This entry concerns a single T cell receptor beta chain. At one end, the junction sequence differs from germline, possibly due to a read error. Germline CDR1 MNHEY, CDR2 SMNVEV (reference sequence). The CDR3 runs 14 residues. TCRdb re-derived calls from the 5' RACE reads in MiXCR, one entry per CDR3 protein. The data contain 1.5 million to 2 million distinct CDR3 sequences, about 32% of them singletons. This entry comes from a study of identical twins. Sequenced sample: cord blood. The V and J genes are TRBV27 and TRBJ1-2; 9 positions agree with TRBD1. The sequence was obtained from a newborn girl in good health. This CDR3 reads CACSLRGQGGGYTF. The CDR3 DNA follows: TGTGCCTGCAGTTTACGGGGACAGGGCGGCGGCTACACCTTC.